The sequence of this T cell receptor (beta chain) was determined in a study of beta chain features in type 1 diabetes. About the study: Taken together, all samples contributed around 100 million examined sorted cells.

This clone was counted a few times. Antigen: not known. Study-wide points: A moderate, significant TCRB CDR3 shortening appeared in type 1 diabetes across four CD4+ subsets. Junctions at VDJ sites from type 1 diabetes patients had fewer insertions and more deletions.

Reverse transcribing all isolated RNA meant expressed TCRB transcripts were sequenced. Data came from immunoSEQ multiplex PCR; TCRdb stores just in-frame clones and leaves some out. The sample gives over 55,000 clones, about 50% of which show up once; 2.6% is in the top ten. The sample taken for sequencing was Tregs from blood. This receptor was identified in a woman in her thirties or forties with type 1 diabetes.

DNA for the CDR3: TGTGCCAGCAGCTTACAGGGGGCAATGGACGAGCAGTACTTC. The encoded protein is CASSLQGAMDEQYF. The chain combines TRBV6-5 with TRBJ2-5; 9 bases match TRBD1. With the DNA end fitting TRBJ2-7 better, the J assignment may be wrong. Germline V gene data show CDR1 as MNHEY and CDR2 as SVGAGI. The CDR3 runs 14 residues.